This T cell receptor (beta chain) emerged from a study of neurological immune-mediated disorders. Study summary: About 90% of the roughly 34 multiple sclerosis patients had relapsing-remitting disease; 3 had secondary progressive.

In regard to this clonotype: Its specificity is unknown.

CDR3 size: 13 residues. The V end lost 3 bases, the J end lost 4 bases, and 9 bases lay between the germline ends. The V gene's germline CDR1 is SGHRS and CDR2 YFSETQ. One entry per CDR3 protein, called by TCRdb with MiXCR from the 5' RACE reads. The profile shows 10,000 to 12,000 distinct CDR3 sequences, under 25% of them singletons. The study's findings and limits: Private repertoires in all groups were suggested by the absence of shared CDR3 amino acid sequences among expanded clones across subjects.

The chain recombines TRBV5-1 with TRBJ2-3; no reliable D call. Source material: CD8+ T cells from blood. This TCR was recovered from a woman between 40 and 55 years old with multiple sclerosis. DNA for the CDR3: TGCGCCAGCAGCTCGCACAGAGCAGATACGCAGTATTTT. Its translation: CASSSHRADTQYF.